The source of this TCR beta chain is a study of T cells in Graves' hyperthyroidism and ophthalmopathy. General study points: Blood shared most expanded thyroid clonotypes above 0.001.

Of note for this clonotype: Its target is unknown.

The germline V gene encodes CDR1 SGHRS and CDR2 YFSETQ. The CDR3 loop spans 14 amino acids. The ends were cut back, 2 bases at V and 4 bases at J, with 9 bases in the middle. RNA transcripts provided the source from which TCR beta CDR3 regions were amplified. HTBI primers were the set used in a first-round RT-PCR of the TCR CDR3. Each CDR3 protein is one row after TCRdb ran MiXCR on the multiplex PCR reads. Of hundreds of thousands of distinct CDR3 sequences in the sample, 13% were seen once. Hyperthyroidism in the patients, aged 18 to 65, was newly diagnosed and under 2 months in duration. The study left out patients who had uncontrolled infection, other autoimmune disease, pregnancy or lactation. Diagnostic decisions used clinical symptoms, serum thyroxine and TRAb, thyroid ultrasound and orbital computed tomography.

The sample consisted of blood. This TCR derives from a young woman with Graves' hyperthyroidism. The chain carries TRBV5-1 and TRBJ2-2; D uncertain. CDR3 nucleotide sequence: TGCGCCAGCAGCTTTTTTGGGTCCACCGGGGAGCTGTTTTTT. It specifies CASSFFGSTGELFF.